This is a list of T cell receptor beta chains from one sample in a study of Graves' ophthalmopathy and Graves' hyperthyroidism. TCRdb passed the multiplex PCR reads through MiXCR, listing each CDR3 protein once. The data show 200,000 to 300,000 distinct CDR3 sequences, around 42% seen once. The sample taken for sequencing was peripheral blood. The receptors originated from an adult man with Graves' ophthalmopathy. Each CDR3 is given with its conserved first and last residue. D genes are given only for firm matches. Only part of the rows carry a size: once, few, many, or a class if the clone is expanded.

CDR3 protein: CASSPDPGTALSGYGYTF
CDR3 DNA: TGTGCCAGTAGTCCCGATCCCGGGACCGCACTTTCCGGCTATGGCTACACCTTC
D gene: .
J gene: TRBJ1-2
clone size: once
V gene: TRBV19

CDR3 protein: CASSLPGPNEAFF
CDR3 DNA: TGTGCCAGCAGCTTGCCAGGCCCGAATGAAGCTTTCTTT
D gene: .
J gene: TRBJ1-1
clone size: few
V gene: TRBV5-8

CDR3 protein: CASSSDRALRGNQPQHF
CDR3 DNA: TGTGCCAGCAGCTCCGACAGGGCGTTAAGAGGCAATCAGCCCCAGCATTTT
D gene: TRBD1
J gene: TRBJ1-5
clone size: .
V gene: TRBV2

CDR3 protein: CASSLAGGGGYTF
CDR3 DNA: TGTGCCAGCAGCTTAGCGGGGGGTGGTGGCTACACCTTC
D gene: .
J gene: TRBJ1-2
clone size: .
V gene: TRBV7-8

CDR3 protein: CASSLAHNEQFF
CDR3 DNA: TGTGCCAGCAGCTTAGCTCACAATGAGCAGTTCTTC
D gene: .
J gene: TRBJ2-1
clone size: .
V gene: TRBV7-8

CDR3 protein: CSVPTPGATNEKLFF
CDR3 DNA: TGCAGCGTCCCGACCCCGGGTGCAACTAATGAAAAACTGTTTTTT
D gene: .
J gene: TRBJ1-4
clone size: .
V gene: TRBV29-1

CDR3 protein: CASSLDRRGSMSNQPQHF
CDR3 DNA: TGTGCCAGCAGTTTGGATCGTAGGGGATCGATGAGCAATCAGCCCCAGCATTTT
D gene: .
J gene: TRBJ1-5
clone size: few
V gene: TRBV2

CDR3 protein: CASSPSPQGYEQYF
CDR3 DNA: TGTGCCAGCAGCCCCTCCCCCCAGGGGTACGAGCAGTACTTC
D gene: .
J gene: TRBJ2-7
clone size: .
V gene: TRBV5-8

CDR3 protein: CASKGQGGPEAFF
CDR3 DNA: TGTGCCAGCAAGGGACAGGGAGGACCTGAAGCTTTCTTT
D gene: TRBD1
J gene: TRBJ1-1
clone size: few
V gene: TRBV5-6

CDR3 protein: CSVEDPGAGNTIYF
CDR3 DNA: TGCAGCGTTGAAGATCCGGGGGCTGGAAACACCATATATTTT
D gene: .
J gene: TRBJ1-3
clone size: few
V gene: TRBV29-1

CDR3 protein: CASNGGGETQYF
CDR3 DNA: TGTGCCAGCAACGGGGGCGGAGAGACCCAGTACTTC
D gene: .
J gene: TRBJ2-5
clone size: many
V gene: TRBV2

CDR3 protein: CASSEVRAGGNNEAFF
CDR3 DNA: TGTGCCAGCAGTGAAGTTAGAGCGGGGGGGAACAATGAAGCTTTCTTT
D gene: .
J gene: TRBJ1-1
clone size: .
V gene: TRBV2

CDR3 protein: CASSPGLAGRSYEQYF
CDR3 DNA: TGCGCCAGCAGCCCGGGACTAGCGGGGCGATCCTACGAGCAGTACTTC
D gene: TRBD2
J gene: TRBJ2-7
clone size: few
V gene: TRBV5-1

CDR3 protein: CSVPGRGTGELFF
CDR3 DNA: TGCAGCGTCCCCGGACGGGGCACCGGGGAGCTGTTTTTT
D gene: .
J gene: TRBJ2-2
clone size: few
V gene: TRBV29-1

CDR3 protein: CSLGYEQYF
CDR3 DNA: TGCAGCTTAGGCTACGAGCAGTACTTC
D gene: .
J gene: TRBJ2-7
clone size: .
V gene: TRBV29-1

CDR3 protein: CASTVRDGAGNQPQHF
CDR3 DNA: TGTGCCAGCACCGTGAGGGATGGGGCTGGGAATCAGCCCCAGCATTTT
D gene: .
J gene: TRBJ1-5
clone size: few
V gene: TRBV12-3/TRBV12-4

CDR3 protein: CSGLRGQHGYTF
CDR3 DNA: TGCAGTGGCCTCAGAGGGCAGCATGGCTACACCTTC
D gene: .
J gene: TRBJ1-2
clone size: few
V gene: TRBV20-1

CDR3 protein: CASRGGTDLENYEQYF
CDR3 DNA: TGTGCCAGCAGAGGGGGAACAGACCTCGAGAACTACGAGCAGTACTTC
D gene: .
J gene: TRBJ2-7
clone size: .
V gene: TRBV5-4

CDR3 protein: CASSEPRDDQPQHF
CDR3 DNA: TGTGCCAGCAGTGAGCCCAGGGACGATCAGCCCCAGCATTTT
D gene: .
J gene: TRBJ1-5
clone size: .
V gene: TRBV6-6

CDR3 protein: CSVSEQGLGQPQHF
CDR3 DNA: TGCAGCGTCTCAGAACAGGGCCTGGGGCAGCCCCAGCATTTT
D gene: .
J gene: TRBJ1-5
clone size: many
V gene: TRBV29-1

CDR3 protein: CAGKDRTDTEAFF
CDR3 DNA: TGCGCCGGAAAGGACAGGACCGACACTGAAGCTTTCTTT
D gene: TRBD1
J gene: TRBJ1-1
clone size: many
V gene: TRBV10-2

CDR3 protein: CASSLIGSENLANYGYTF
CDR3 DNA: TGTGCCAGCAGCTTAATTGGGTCGGAAAACCTAGCTAACTATGGCTACACCTTC
D gene: .
J gene: TRBJ1-2
clone size: .
V gene: TRBV7-2

CDR3 protein: CSVAVRALNLGEQYF
CDR3 DNA: TGCAGCGTTGCTGTTCGGGCTTTGAACTTAGGGGAGCAGTACTTC
D gene: .
J gene: TRBJ2-7
clone size: .
V gene: TRBV29-1

CDR3 protein: CSASGPGAYEQYF
CDR3 DNA: TGCAGTGCTAGTGGCCCAGGAGCCTACGAGCAGTACTTC
D gene: .
J gene: TRBJ2-7
clone size: .
V gene: TRBV20-1

CDR3 protein: CASSPTGLANTGELFF
CDR3 DNA: TGTGCCAGCAGCCCGACGGGACTAGCGAACACCGGGGAGCTGTTTTTT
D gene: TRBD2
J gene: TRBJ2-2
clone size: few
V gene: TRBV7-2

CDR3 protein: CASSLSSGRRNTGELFF
CDR3 DNA: TGCGCCAGCAGTTTATCTAGCGGGAGAAGGAACACCGGGGAGCTGTTTTTT
D gene: TRBD2
J gene: TRBJ2-2
clone size: few
V gene: TRBV5-1

CDR3 protein: CATSEKGTKIRTGELFF
CDR3 DNA: TGTGCCACCAGTGAAAAGGGGACCAAGATTCGCACCGGGGAGCTGTTTTTT
D gene: .
J gene: TRBJ2-2
clone size: many
V gene: TRBV24-1

CDR3 protein: CASSLTGSSYNSPLHF
CDR3 DNA: TGTGCCAGCAGCCTAACAGGAAGCTCCTATAATTCACCCCTCCACTTT
D gene: .
J gene: TRBJ1-6
clone size: once
V gene: TRBV25-1

CDR3 protein: CASSQVNNYEQYF
CDR3 DNA: TGTGCCAGCAGCCAGGTCAACAATTACGAGCAGTACTTC
D gene: .
J gene: TRBJ2-7
clone size: many
V gene: TRBV3-1

CDR3 protein: CASSLTGPSSTDTQYF
CDR3 DNA: TGTGCCAGCAGCTTGACGGGGCCTTCTAGCACAGATACGCAGTATTTT
D gene: .
J gene: TRBJ2-3
clone size: .
V gene: TRBV13

CDR3 protein: CSVERGIRGARETQYF
CDR3 DNA: TGCAGCGTTGAAAGGGGGATCAGGGGGGCGCGGGAGACCCAGTACTTC
D gene: .
J gene: TRBJ2-5
clone size: .
V gene: TRBV29-1

CDR3 protein: CASSPTGTGHYGYTF
CDR3 DNA: TGCGCCAGCAGCCCAACCGGGACAGGGCACTATGGCTACACCTTC
D gene: TRBD1
J gene: TRBJ1-2
clone size: once
V gene: TRBV5-1

CDR3 protein: CSARRDPTHSNQPQHF
CDR3 DNA: TGCAGTGCTAGGCGAGACCCAACTCATAGCAATCAGCCCCAGCATTTT
D gene: .
J gene: TRBJ1-5
clone size: few
V gene: TRBV20-1

CDR3 protein: CASTRDGETQYF
CDR3 DNA: TGTGCCAGCACCCGGGACGGAGAGACCCAGTACTTC
D gene: .
J gene: TRBJ2-5
clone size: few
V gene: TRBV2

CDR3 protein: CASSLGRTGGKGHTF
CDR3 DNA: TGTGCCAGCAGCTTAGGACGGACAGGGGGCAAAGGCCACACCTTC
D gene: TRBD1
J gene: TRBJ1-2
clone size: .
V gene: TRBV7-8

CDR3 protein: CASSPYQETQYF
CDR3 DNA: TGTGCCAGCAGCCCCTATCAAGAGACCCAGTACTTC
D gene: .
J gene: TRBJ2-5
clone size: many
V gene: TRBV7-2

CDR3 protein: CSVEAAGVNYGYTF
CDR3 DNA: TGCAGCGTTGAAGCCGCAGGGGTAAACTATGGCTACACCTTC
D gene: .
J gene: TRBJ1-2
clone size: many
V gene: TRBV29-1

CDR3 protein: CASSCGLAGRTYEQYF
CDR3 DNA: TGCGCCAGCAGCTGCGGACTAGCGGGAAGGACCTACGAGCAGTACTTC
D gene: TRBD2
J gene: TRBJ2-7
clone size: .
V gene: TRBV4-3

CDR3 protein: CATRPGQPYEQYF
CDR3 DNA: TGTGCCACACGGCCGGGACAGCCCTACGAGCAGTACTTC
D gene: TRBD1
J gene: TRBJ2-7
clone size: few
V gene: TRBV10-3

CDR3 protein: CATSQVYDNEQFF
CDR3 DNA: TGTGCCACCAGTCAGGTCTACGACAATGAGCAGTTCTTC
D gene: .
J gene: TRBJ2-1
clone size: .
V gene: TRBV24-1

CDR3 protein: CASRLGQANGELFF
CDR3 DNA: TGTGCCAGCAGACTGGGACAGGCCAACGGGGAGCTGTTTTTT
D gene: TRBD1
J gene: TRBJ2-2
clone size: few
V gene: TRBV7-2

CDR3 protein: CATNPIALRSNEQFF
CDR3 DNA: TGTGCCACCAATCCCATAGCGCTAAGGTCAAATGAGCAGTTCTTC
D gene: .
J gene: TRBJ2-1
clone size: .
V gene: TRBV15

CDR3 protein: CASSWIGGAGEQYF
CDR3 DNA: TGTGCCAGCAGCTGGATCGGGGGGGCGGGCGAGCAGTACTTC
D gene: TRBD2
J gene: TRBJ2-7
clone size: .
V gene: TRBV7-8

CDR3 protein: CASSYWTGGAGNQPQHF
CDR3 DNA: TGTGCCAGCAGCTACTGGACAGGGGGCGCGGGAAATCAGCCCCAGCATTTT
D gene: TRBD1
J gene: TRBJ1-5
clone size: .
V gene: TRBV7-9

CDR3 protein: CASRRGAGQPQHF
CDR3 DNA: TGTGCCAGCAGACGGGGGGCAGGCCAGCCCCAGCATTTT
D gene: .
J gene: TRBJ1-5
clone size: .
V gene: TRBV7-9

CDR3 protein: CASSPVGESPLHF
CDR3 DNA: TGTGCCAGCAGTCCCGTAGGGGAGTCACCCCTCCACTTT
D gene: .
J gene: TRBJ1-6
clone size: .
V gene: TRBV28

CDR3 protein: CSARDIGGRISPLHF
CDR3 DNA: TGCAGTGCTAGAGATATAGGGGGGCGCATATCACCCCTCCACTTT
D gene: .
J gene: TRBJ1-6
clone size: .
V gene: TRBV20-1

CDR3 protein: CATARRTGELFF
CDR3 DNA: TGTGCCACCGCCAGGCGTACCGGGGAGCTGTTTTTT
D gene: .
J gene: TRBJ2-2
clone size: many
V gene: TRBV24-1

CDR3 protein: CASSQADRTGELFF
CDR3 DNA: TGTGCCAGCAGTCAAGCCGACAGGACCGGGGAGCTGTTTTTT
D gene: .
J gene: TRBJ2-2
clone size: few
V gene: TRBV7-9

CDR3 protein: CASSSGTGVNQPQHF
CDR3 DNA: TGTGCCAGCAGCTCGGGGACAGGGGTCAATCAGCCCCAGCATTTT
D gene: TRBD1
J gene: TRBJ1-5
clone size: few
V gene: TRBV7-2

CDR3 protein: CASSAAHGNAGELFF
CDR3 DNA: TGCGCCAGCAGTGCCGCTCACGGAAACGCCGGGGAGCTGTTTTTT
D gene: .
J gene: TRBJ2-2
clone size: .
V gene: TRBV10-1

CDR3 protein: CATSDSGQVYEQYF
CDR3 DNA: TGTGCCACCAGTGATTCGGGACAGGTCTACGAGCAGTACTTC
D gene: TRBD1
J gene: TRBJ2-7
clone size: few
V gene: TRBV24-1

CDR3 protein: CASSTGNQETQYF
CDR3 DNA: TGTGCCAGCAGCACAGGGAACCAAGAGACCCAGTACTTC
D gene: .
J gene: TRBJ2-5
clone size: few
V gene: TRBV12-3/TRBV12-4

CDR3 protein: CSAPPGAGTEAFF
CDR3 DNA: TGCAGTGCCCCCCCGGGGGCGGGCACTGAAGCTTTCTTT
D gene: .
J gene: TRBJ1-1
clone size: once
V gene: TRBV20-1

CDR3 protein: CASSVGRGLSYEQYF
CDR3 DNA: TGTGCCAGCAGCGTAGGAAGGGGGCTCTCCTACGAGCAGTACTTC
D gene: TRBD1
J gene: TRBJ2-7
clone size: .
V gene: TRBV9

CDR3 protein: CASSLGPGYTF
CDR3 DNA: TGTGCCAGCAGTTTAGGACCTGGCTACACCTTC
D gene: .
J gene: TRBJ1-2
clone size: .
V gene: TRBV12-3/TRBV12-4

CDR3 protein: CASSQERQGYEQYF
CDR3 DNA: TGTGCCAGCAGCCAAGAGCGGCAGGGCTACGAGCAGTACTTC
D gene: .
J gene: TRBJ2-7
clone size: few
V gene: TRBV5-8

CDR3 protein: CASSSSSPGVYEQYF
CDR3 DNA: TGTGCCAGCAGCTCCTCCTCCCCGGGGGTCTACGAGCAGTACTTC
D gene: .
J gene: TRBJ2-7
clone size: few
V gene: TRBV7-3

CDR3 protein: CASSQGDHQPQHF
CDR3 DNA: TGTGCCAGCAGCCAAGGGGATCACCAGCCCCAGCATTTT
D gene: .
J gene: TRBJ1-5
clone size: .
V gene: TRBV5-8

CDR3 protein: CASSLDHEVGYTF
CDR3 DNA: TGTGCCAGCAGCTTAGATCACGAGGTTGGGTACACCTTC
D gene: .
J gene: TRBJ1-2
clone size: .
V gene: TRBV11-2